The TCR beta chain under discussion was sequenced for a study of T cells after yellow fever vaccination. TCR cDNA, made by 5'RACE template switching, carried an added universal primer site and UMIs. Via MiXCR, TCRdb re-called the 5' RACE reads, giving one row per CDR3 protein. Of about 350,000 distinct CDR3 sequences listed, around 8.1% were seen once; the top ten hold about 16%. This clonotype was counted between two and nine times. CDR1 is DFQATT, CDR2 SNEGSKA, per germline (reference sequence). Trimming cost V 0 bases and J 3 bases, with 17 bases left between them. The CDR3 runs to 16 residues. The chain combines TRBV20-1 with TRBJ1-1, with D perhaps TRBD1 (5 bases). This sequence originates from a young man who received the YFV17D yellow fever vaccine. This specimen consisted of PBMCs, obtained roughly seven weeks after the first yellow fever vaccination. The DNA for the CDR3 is TGCAGTGCTAGAGATCCGGGGGGAGGGGCGGACACTGAAGCTTTCTTT. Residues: CSARDPGGGADTEAFF.